A selection of T cell receptor beta chains follows, all from one sample in a study of shared clonotypes between healthy human individuals. Libraries were prepared by immunoSEQ multiplex PCR; TCRdb keeps only in-frame clonotypes and omits some of them. The sample carries under 2,500,000 clones, approximately 94% recorded once. The sequenced sample consisted of naive CD4+ T cells sorted from blood. All receptors derive from a young man in good health. Each CDR3 is given with its conserved first and last residue. Fields, in order: clone size, J gene, D gene, V gene, CDR3 protein, CDR3 DNA. A D gene is named only where the DNA matches it firmly. Clone size is not always given. Where it is, it says once, few, many or a class for expanded clones.

>-|TRBJ1-2|-|TRBV28
CASTPRPGYGYTF
TGTGCCAGCACCCCCCGCCCCGGCTATGGCTACACCTTC
>-|TRBJ2-7|TRBD2|TRBV19
CASSTTGLASAEQYF
TGTGCCAGTAGCACGACGGGACTAGCATCTGCGGAGCAGTACTTC
>-|TRBJ1-4|-|TRBV2
CASSGGGNEKLFF
TGTGCCAGCAGTGGAGGGGGTAATGAAAAACTGTTTTTT
>-|TRBJ2-3|-|TRBV2
CASSPQSTDTQYF
TGTGCCAGCAGTCCTCAAAGCACAGATACGCAGTATTTT
>few|TRBJ2-7|TRBD1|TRBV19
CASSRTGREQYF
TGTGCCAGTAGTAGGACAGGTCGCGAGCAGTACTTC
>-|TRBJ2-6|-|TRBV28
CASSFLTSGANVLTF
TGTGCCAGCAGTTTTTTGACCTCTGGGGCCAACGTCCTGACTTTC
>-|TRBJ2-6|-|TRBV5-1
CASSLADSYSGANVLTF
TGCGCCAGCAGCTTGGCGGACAGTTACTCTGGGGCCAACGTCCTGACTTTC
>-|TRBJ2-1|-|TRBV6-6
CASSSQGEQFF
TGTGCCAGCAGTTCACAGGGTGAGCAGTTCTTC
>-|TRBJ1-2|-|TRBV30
CAWGSGGIYGYTF
TGTGCCTGGGGGTCCGGGGGCATCTATGGCTACACCTTC
>-|TRBJ2-7|TRBD1|TRBV6-5
CASSRTGPSYEQYF
TGTGCCAGCAGCCGGACAGGGCCTTCCTACGAGCAGTACTTC
>-|TRBJ2-1|-|TRBV21-1
CASSFYNEQFF
TGTGCCAGCAGCTTCTACAATGAGCAGTTCTTC
>-|TRBJ2-2|-|TRBV10-1
CASSDRSNFNTGELFF
TGCGCCAGCAGTGATAGGTCAAACTTTAACACCGGGGAGCTGTTTTTT
>-|TRBJ2-7|-|TRBV6-5
CASSSRTRSGYEQYF
TGTGCCAGCAGTTCCCGAACTAGATCCGGCTACGAGCAGTACTTC
>-|TRBJ2-1|-|TRBV7-9
CASSLRGRFSSYNEQFF
TGTGCCAGCAGCTTACGAGGGAGGTTTTCTTCCTACAATGAGCAGTTCTTC
>-|TRBJ2-7|-|TRBV6-6
CASSYLGDLYEQYF
TGTGCCAGCAGTTACCTCGGGGACCTCTACGAGCAGTACTTC
>-|TRBJ1-6|-|TRBV30
CAWNWQGINSPLHF
TGTGCCTGGAATTGGCAGGGGATTAATTCGCCCCTCCACTTT
>-|TRBJ2-7|TRBD1|TRBV10-1
CASSDRVSFYEQYF
TGCGCCAGCAGCGACAGGGTGTCTTTCTACGAGCAGTACTTC
>-|TRBJ1-2|TRBD1|TRBV11-2
CASSLQPPGQGLYGYTF
TGTGCCAGCAGCTTACAACCTCCGGGACAGGGTCTGTATGGCTACACCTTC
>-|TRBJ2-3|TRBD1|TRBV2
CASRRQGGTDTQYF
TGTGCCAGCAGAAGACAGGGGGGCACAGATACGCAGTATTTT
>-|TRBJ1-2|-|TRBV29-1
CSVVPDGTFNYGYTF
TGCAGCGTTGTCCCGGACGGAACCTTTAACTATGGCTACACCTTC
>-|TRBJ1-1|-|TRBV6-1
CASRRTPNTEAFF
TGTGCCAGCAGAAGGACACCTAACACTGAAGCTTTCTTT
>-|TRBJ1-4|-|TRBV5-1
CASSPRGEGKLFF
TGCGCCAGCAGCCCCCGGGGGGAAGGAAAACTGTTTTTT
>-|TRBJ1-2|TRBD1|TRBV7-2
CASSARQGNNYGYTF
TGTGCCAGCAGCGCAAGACAGGGTAATAACTATGGCTACACCTTC
>-|TRBJ2-7|-|TRBV6-5
CATSRGQGSYEQYF
TGTGCCACTTCCCGGGGGCAGGGTTCCTACGAGCAGTACTTC
>-|TRBJ2-2|TRBD2|TRBV6-5
CASSYSTGGAPGELFF
TGTGCCAGCAGTTACTCGACCGGGGGGGCCCCCGGGGAGCTGTTTTTT
>-|TRBJ1-4|-|TRBV5-4
CASSFRTAHNEKLFF
TGTGCCAGCAGCTTCCGGACAGCCCATAATGAAAAACTGTTTTTT
>-|TRBJ1-2|TRBD1|TRBV19
CASSKQGANYGYTF
TGTGCCAGTAGTAAACAGGGGGCTAACTATGGCTACACCTTC
>once|TRBJ1-6|-|TRBV9
CASSVLGENSPLHF
TGTGCCAGCAGCGTATTAGGGGAAAATTCACCCCTCCACTTT
>-|TRBJ2-3|-|TRBV20-1
CRVGGDTQYF
TGCAGGGTGGGGGGAGATACGCAGTATTTT
>-|TRBJ2-5|TRBD2|TRBV5-1
CASSLAGGSETQYF
TGCGCCAGCAGCTTGGCCGGGGGGAGCGAGACCCAGTACTTC
>-|TRBJ2-3|TRBD2|TRBV4-1
CASRGGIGLAGRQSTDTQYF
TGCGCCAGCAGGGGGGGCATCGGACTAGCGGGGCGGCAAAGCACAGATACGCAGTATTTT
>-|TRBJ1-1|-|TRBV6-5
CASRTSGSPEAFF
TGTGCCAGCAGGACGTCCGGGTCTCCTGAAGCTTTCTTT
>-|TRBJ2-7|-|TRBV29-1
CSVTYSYEQYF
TGCAGCGTAACTTACTCCTACGAGCAGTACTTC
>once|TRBJ1-1|-|TRBV7-9
CASSLDREAFF
TGTGCCAGCAGCCTTGACAGGGAAGCTTTCTTT
>-|TRBJ1-5|TRBD1|TRBV6-6
CASRTTGGGNQPQHF
TGTGCCAGCAGAACGACAGGGGGCGGGAATCAGCCCCAGCATTTT
>once|TRBJ1-1|-|TRBV29-1
CSVVQGSTEAFF
TGCAGCGTTGTTCAGGGGAGCACTGAAGCTTTCTTT
>-|TRBJ1-1|TRBD1|TRBV7-3
CASSSGGTVNTEAFF
TGTGCCAGCAGCTCGGGCGGGACAGTCAACACTGAAGCTTTCTTT
>-|TRBJ2-7|TRBD1|TRBV10-1
CASSEVVKGTGGFYEQYF
TGCGCCAGCAGTGAGGTGGTTAAAGGGACAGGGGGCTTCTACGAGCAGTACTTC
>-|TRBJ2-7|TRBD1|TRBV9
CASSIRDRGPYEQYF
TGTGCCAGCAGCATACGGGACAGGGGGCCCTACGAGCAGTACTTC
>-|TRBJ1-5|-|TRBV6-5
CASSTLSNQPQHF
TGTGCCAGCTCAACGCTTAGCAATCAGCCCCAGCATTTT
>-|TRBJ1-1|-|TRBV6-1
CASSSDRLGSTEAFF
TGTGCCAGCAGTTCCGACAGGTTAGGGAGCACTGAAGCTTTCTTT
>-|TRBJ1-1|-|TRBV28
CASSHSTGHTEAFF
TGTGCCAGCAGCCATTCTACAGGGCACACTGAAGCTTTCTTT
>-|TRBJ2-3|-|TRBV6-9
CASSYSLPSSTDTQYF
TGTGCCAGCAGTTATTCTTTGCCCTCCAGCACAGATACGCAGTATTTT
>-|TRBJ2-1|-|TRBV30
CAWTGSGLSYNEQFF
TGTGCCTGGACTGGGAGCGGCCTATCCTACAATGAGCAGTTCTTC
>once|TRBJ1-4|TRBD1|TRBV27
CASSLGQGSNEKLFF
TGTGCCAGCAGTCTGGGACAGGGGTCGAATGAAAAACTGTTTTTT
>-|TRBJ2-4|-|TRBV5-1
CASSLAGIELGNIQYF
TGCGCCAGCAGCTTGGCGGGAATAGAGCTGGGAAACATTCAGTACTTC
>-|TRBJ2-7|-|TRBV28
CASGMGEYEQYF
TGTGCCAGCGGTATGGGAGAATACGAGCAGTACTTC
>-|TRBJ1-3|-|TRBV9
CASSVVGIGNTIYF
TGTGCCAGCAGCGTAGTGGGGATCGGAAACACCATATATTTT
>-|TRBJ2-1|-|TRBV6-1
CASSGNRVGDNEQFF
TGTGCCAGCAGTGGTAACAGGGTAGGGGACAATGAGCAGTTCTTC
>-|TRBJ1-2|-|TRBV4-3
CASSQEIGDNYGYTF
TGCGCCAGCAGCCAAGAGATAGGGGACAACTATGGCTACACCTTC
>-|TRBJ2-1|TRBD1|TRBV6-1
CASSDDDRGRNEQFF
TGTGCCAGCAGTGACGATGACAGGGGGAGGAATGAGCAGTTCTTC
>-|TRBJ2-1|TRBD2|TRBV10-3
CAITDGRGMGNEQFF
TGTGCCATCACTGATGGGCGGGGGATGGGCAATGAGCAGTTCTTC
>-|TRBJ1-5|-|TRBV2
CASSGGSFNQPQHF
TGTGCCAGCAGTGGGGGGTCCTTCAATCAGCCCCAGCATTTT
>once|TRBJ2-3|-|TRBV20-1
CSARRDTQYF
TGCAGTGCTCGACGGGATACGCAGTATTTT